Following are 3 T cell receptor beta chains from one sample sequenced in a study of Ad26.COV2.S vaccination and SARS-CoV-2 variants. Treatment described: some 20 received Ad26.COV2.S at low or high dose, single or two shots; about 5 received placebo; per-sample allocation not given. Samples analyzed were those drawn on day 63 after the first vaccine or placebo injection. The data were produced by immunoSEQ multiplex PCR, yet TCRdb's version contains in-frame clones alone and is incomplete. Here the sample spans a few hundred thousand clones, 80% to 95% being singletons. Sequenced material: peripheral blood, taken in a trial of Ad26.COV2.S vaccine versus placebo. These receptors all stem from a person aged 18-60 years who received the Ad26.COV2.S COVID-19 vaccine or a placebo.

The rearrangement links TRBV25-1 to TRBJ1-5; the D is unclear. Germline lookup yields CDR1 MGHDK and CDR2 SYGVNS. Trimming left V 4 bases short and J 8 bases short, with 9 bases between. This CDR3 comprises 12 residues. The CDR3 is CASSVGGEPQHF. The CDR3 DNA sequence: TGTGCCAGCAGTGTTGGAGGTGAGCCCCAGCATTTT.

The chain combines TRBV5-8 with TRBJ2-1; perhaps D is TRBD1 or TRBD2 (5 bases each). The CDR3 has 15 amino acids. The V gene lost 4 bases and the J gene lost 1 base, with 12 bases spanning the gap. CDR1 is SGHTS and CDR2 is YDEGEE in the germline V gene. The CDR3 DNA reads TGTGCCAGCAGCCCCCGGGGCGAATCCTACAATGAGCAGTTCTTC. Protein: CASSPRGESYNEQFF.

This clone was counted once. The V gene is TRBV19, the J gene TRBJ2-1; D is undetermined. The germline V gene encodes CDR1 LNHDA and CDR2 SQIVND (reference sequence). Trimming removed 6 bases at V and 2 bases at J, with 17 bases between. This CDR3 has 16 amino acids. The CDR3 reads CASRAATVLAYNEQFF. The CDR3 DNA reads TGTGCCAGTAGGGCGGCGACCGTTCTGGCCTACAATGAGCAGTTCTTC. The full variable domain, with the rest looked up from reference TRBV19 and TRBJ2-1, is DGGITQSPKYLFRKEGQNVTLSCEQNLNHDAMYWYRQDPGQGLRLIYYSQIVNDFQKGDIAEGYSVSREKKESFPLTVTSAQKNPTAFYLCASRAATVLAYNEQFFGPGTRLTVL.